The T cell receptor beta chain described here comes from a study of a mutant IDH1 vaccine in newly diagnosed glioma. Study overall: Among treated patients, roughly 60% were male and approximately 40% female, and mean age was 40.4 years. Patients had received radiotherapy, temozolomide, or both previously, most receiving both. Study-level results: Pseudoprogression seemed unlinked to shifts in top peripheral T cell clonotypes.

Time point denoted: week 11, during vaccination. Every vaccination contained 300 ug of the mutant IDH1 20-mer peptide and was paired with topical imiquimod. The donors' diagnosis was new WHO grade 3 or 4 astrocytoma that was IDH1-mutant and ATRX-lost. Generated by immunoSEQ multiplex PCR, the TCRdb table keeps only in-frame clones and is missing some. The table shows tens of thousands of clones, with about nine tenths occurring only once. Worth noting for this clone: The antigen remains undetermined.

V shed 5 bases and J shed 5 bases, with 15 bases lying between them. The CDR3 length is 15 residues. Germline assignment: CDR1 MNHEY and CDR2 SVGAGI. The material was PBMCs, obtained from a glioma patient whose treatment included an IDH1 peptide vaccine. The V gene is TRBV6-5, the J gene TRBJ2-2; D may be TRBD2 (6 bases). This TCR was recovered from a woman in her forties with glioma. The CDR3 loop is CASSGRAGLTGELFF. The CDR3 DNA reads TGTGCCAGCAGTGGAAGGGCGGGGCTGACCGGGGAGCTGTTTTTT.